These 7 T cell receptor beta chains share one sample of origin, sequenced in a study of CD8+ T cells in alopecia areata. RNA extraction and reverse transcription yielded cDNA as sequencing template. Produced via immunoSEQ multiplex PCR; TCRdb's table is partial and in-frame only. Here the sample spans around 14,000 clones, around 50% being singletons. Sorting of CD4+ cells into CD25+CD127- cells (for roughly 5 patients) was performed. Specimen: CD4+ Tregs sorted from blood. These receptors came from a human donor with alopecia areata.

The chain recombines TRBV6-5 with TRBJ1-1; D unclear. CDR3 length: 13 residues. CDR1 MNHEY and CDR2 SVGAGI come from the germline V gene. V was cut by 8 bases and J by 5 bases, with 15 bases left in between. CDR3 in amino acids: CASCVLPETEAFF. The CDR3 coding sequence is TGTGCCAGCTGCGTACTCCCGGAGACTGAAGCTTTCTTT.

The chain couples TRBV5-1 to TRBJ2-5, with 7 positions matching TRBD2. V dropped 1 base and J dropped 2; count of bases not matched to a gene: 11. The CDR3 length is 17 residues. Germline CDR1 and CDR2: SGHRS and YFSETQ. The CDR3 coding sequence is TGCGCCAGCAGCTTGAAACGCCAAGCGGGACTACAAGAGACCCAGTACTTC. As protein: CASSLKRQAGLQETQYF. Drawing the rest from reference TRBV5-1 and TRBJ2-5, the complete variable domain is KAGVTQTPRYLIKTRGQQVTLSCSPISGHRSVSWYQQTPGQGLQFLFEYFSETQRNKGNFPGRFSGRQFSNSRSEMNVSTLELGDSALYLCASSLKRQAGLQETQYFGPGTRLLVL.

The CDR3, as DNA: TGTGCCAGCAGCGCCGACCGGGGCCACTATGGCTACACCTTC. Its protein is CASSADRGHYGYTF. The V and J genes are TRBV6-1 and TRBJ1-2, with D perhaps TRBD1 (5 bases). This CDR3 is built from 14 residues. Germline V gives CDR1 MNHNS, CDR2 SASEGT. Trimming removed 6 bases from V and 3 bases from J, with 14 bases in between.

By frequency in the sample, this clone is medium-sized. The rearrangement links TRBV6-5 to TRBJ2-5, with D perhaps TRBD1 (5 bases). V was clipped by 7 bases and J by 3 bases, with 12 bases between them. The CDR3 has 13 residues. Germline V lookup: CDR1 MNHEY, CDR2 SVGAGI. CDR3 nucleotide sequence: TGTGCCAGCAATTCAGGGCATAAAGAGACCCAGTACTTC. Protein product: CASNSGHKETQYF.

The sample holds one count of this clone. The gene calls are TRBV18 and TRBJ1-1; TRBD1 might be the D (5 bases). Germline V gene data show CDR1 as KGHSH and CDR2 as LQKENI. The CDR3 is 15 residues long. Trimming cost V 3 bases and J 6 bases, with 17 bases left between them. CDR3 DNA: TGTGCCAGCTCACCTTTGGCGAGGGGACGGGCTGAAGCTTTCTTT. Its translation is CASSPLARGRAEAFF.

DNA for the CDR3: TGTGCCAGCAGTGGCTTCTTCTATGGCTACACCTTC. Translation gives CASSGFFYGYTF. The chain uses TRBV6-1 and TRBJ1-2; D not certain. V was trimmed by 4 bases and J by 4 bases, leaving 7 bases between them. Per germline, CDR1 MNHNS and CDR2 SASEGT. This CDR3 comprises 12 residues.

This clone has more than one count but fewer than ten. The chain combines TRBV5-1 with TRBJ1-1; 7 bases line up with TRBD1. CDR3 length: 15 residues. Germline V CDR1 and CDR2: SGHRS, YFSETQ. With 4 bases clipped from V and 1 base from J, the junction kept 7 bases outside the gene matches. CDR3 DNA sequence: TGCGCCAGCAGCGCTTACAGGGGACCGAACACTGAAGCTTTCTTT. It translates to CASSAYRGPNTEAFF. Together with reference TRBV5-1 and TRBJ1-1, the CDR3 gives the full variable domain: KAGVTQTPRYLIKTRGQQVTLSCSPISGHRSVSWYQQTPGQGLQFLFEYFSETQRNKGNFPGRFSGRQFSNSRSEMNVSTLELGDSALYLCASSAYRGPNTEAFFGQGTRLTVV.